This T cell receptor (beta chain) was captured by sequencing in a study of human T cells and chemical hapten exposure. There are many counts of this clonotype. Each CDR3 protein is one row after TCRdb ran MiXCR on the RACE reads. The table records about 120,000 distinct CDR3 sequences, 9.5% to 13% of them present only once. Time point described: patch test 1, 2 weeks after DPC sensitization. Treatment noted: therapeutic diphenylcyclopropenone sensitization with weekly scalp DPC. The receptor's source is a woman aged 50 to 60 with alopecia areata. Some clones in this sample may be carry-over from other donors' samples. The sequencing here drew on whole blood, taken in connection with sensitization to the hapten diphenylcyclopropenone (DPC).

CDR3 sequence reads: CASSSGRGHKAYEQYF. CDR3 in DNA: TGTGCCAGCAGCTCGGGCCGGGGGCACAAAGCCTACGAGCAGTACTTC. The rearrangement joins TRBV5-8 to TRBJ2-7, with D possibly called TRBD1 or TRBD2 (6 bases each). V dropped 3 bases and J dropped 2 bases, with 18 bases sitting between them. CDR3 size: 16 residues. Germline assignment: CDR1 SGHTS and CDR2 YDEGEE.